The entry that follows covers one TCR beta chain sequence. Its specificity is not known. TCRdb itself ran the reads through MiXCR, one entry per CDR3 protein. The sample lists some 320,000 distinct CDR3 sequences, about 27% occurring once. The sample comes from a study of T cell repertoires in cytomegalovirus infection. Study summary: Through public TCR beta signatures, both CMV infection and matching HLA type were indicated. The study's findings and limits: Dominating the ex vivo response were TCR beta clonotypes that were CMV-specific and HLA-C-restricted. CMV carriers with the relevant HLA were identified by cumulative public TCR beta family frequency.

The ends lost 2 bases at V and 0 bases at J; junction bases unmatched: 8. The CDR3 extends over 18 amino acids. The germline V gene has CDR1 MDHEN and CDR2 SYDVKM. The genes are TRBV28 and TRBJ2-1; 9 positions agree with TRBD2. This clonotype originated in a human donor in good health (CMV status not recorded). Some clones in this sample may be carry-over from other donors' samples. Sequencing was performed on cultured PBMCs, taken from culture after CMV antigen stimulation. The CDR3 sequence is CASSLTLAGTSSYNEQFF. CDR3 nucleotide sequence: TGTGCCAGCAGTTTAACCCTAGCGGGAACCAGCTCCTACAATGAGCAGTTCTTC.